This passage covers 22 T cell receptor beta chains from one sample sequenced in a study of regulatory T cells in long-lasting Graves disease. Time point described: newly diagnosed GD, antithyroid drugs for less than 3 months. Making the TCR library involved RNA that had been extracted from PBMCs. Building of the TCR beta libraries involved iRepertoire HTBI primers and Arm-PCR of CDR3 regions. TCRdb re-called the multiplex PCR reads through MiXCR, storing one row per CDR3 protein. The sample has 500,000 or so distinct CDR3 sequences; around 16% are singletons. These same data were also listed under a study on T cells in Graves' hyperthyroidism and ophthalmopathy.

This specimen was peripheral blood mononuclear cells (PBMCs), taken at new diagnosis, from a patient treated with antithyroid drugs. The source is a middle-aged man with Graves disease.

This clonotype was seen many times. This rearrangement joins TRBV11-2 to TRBJ2-1; D possibly corresponds to TRBD2 (6 bases). In germline, CDR1 is SGHAT, CDR2 FQNNGV. V was pared by 0 bases and J by 6 bases, with 18 bases between. CDR3 length: 17 residues. CDR3 sequence: CASSLEIREWRGNEQFF. The CDR3 DNA reads TGTGCCAGCAGCTTAGAAATCAGGGAGTGGCGGGGCAATGAGCAGTTCTTC.

In this sample, this clonotype turned up many times. J is TRBJ1-1 and V is TRBV5-1, with D perhaps matching TRBD1 (5 bases). Trimming cost V 1 base and J 3 bases, with 10 bases left between them. Germline CDR1 reads SGHRS; CDR2 reads YFSETQ. This CDR3 contains 14 residues. CDR3: CASSLWLGDTEAFF. CDR3 nucleotides: TGCGCCAGCAGCTTGTGGTTGGGGGACACTGAAGCTTTCTTT.

The chain joins TRBV7-2 to TRBJ1-6; 7 bases fit TRBD1. The trim removed 6 bases at V and 7 bases at J, leaving 6 bases unmatched. Germline V gene lookup returns CDR1 SGHTA and CDR2 FQGNSA. This CDR3 comprises 14 residues. The CDR3 region is CASRGGTANSPLHF. CDR3 nucleotide sequence: TGTGCCAGCAGGGGCGGGACAGCGAATTCACCCCTCCACTTT.

The genes are TRBV19 and TRBJ2-3; 12 positions agree with TRBD2. V was clipped by 3 bases and J by 6 bases; unmatched bases: 10. Germline V CDR1 and CDR2: LNHDA, SQIVND (reference sequence). The length of the CDR3 is 17 residues. CDR3 bases: TGTGCCAGTAGTATGGCCCCTCTTGGACTAGCGGGGGATACGCAGTATTTT. This gives the protein CASSMAPLGLAGDTQYF. Drawing the rest from reference TRBV19 and TRBJ2-3, the complete variable domain is DGGITQSPKYLFRKEGQNVTLSCEQNLNHDAMYWYRQDPGQGLRLIYYSQIVNDFQKGDIAEGYSVSREKKESFPLTVTSAQKNPTAFYLCASSMAPLGLAGDTQYFGPGTRLTVL.

A note on this clonotype: This sequence may be a read error, since a much larger clone differs from it by one base. The rearrangement links TRBV13 to TRBJ1-5; D not certain. The CDR3 spans 12 residues. With 5 bases removed from V and 9 bases from J, the gap between germline ends came to 11 bases. Looked up from germline, CDR1 is PRHDT and CDR2 is FYEKMQ (reference sequence). CDR3 nucleotide sequence: TGTGCCAGCAGCGTCCAATTAGGGCCCCAGCATTTT. Protein: CASSVQLGPQHF.

CDR3 protein: CASSQRDSGANVLTF. For the CDR3, the DNA is TGTGCCAGCAGCCAACGCGACTCTGGGGCCAACGTCCTGACTTTC. The gene calls are TRBV3-1 and TRBJ2-6; D is ambiguous. V was clipped by 2 bases and J by 0 bases, with 5 bases between them. CDR3 length: 15 amino acids. Germline V gives CDR1 LGHDT, CDR2 YNNKEL (reference sequence).

Only a few counts were recorded for this clonotype. V usage is TRBV10-1 and J usage is TRBJ1-6, with TRBD1 as a possible D gene (6 bases). The CDR3 is made up of 14 amino acids. The germline V gene encodes CDR1 WNHNN and CDR2 SYGVQD (reference sequence). Trimming shortened V by 2 bases and J by 10 bases, and 12 bases separated the two germline ends. CDR3 loop: CASSEKGVKSPLHF. The CDR3 DNA sequence: TGCGCCAGCAGTGAGAAGGGGGTAAAATCACCCCTCCACTTT.

The gene calls are TRBV20-1 and TRBJ1-2; tentative D call: TRBD1 (6 bases). The V end was cut by 3 bases, the J end by 6 bases, with 14 bases between. Germline lookup yields CDR1 DFQATT and CDR2 SNEGSKA (reference sequence). The CDR3 is made up of 13 amino acids. CDR3 in DNA: TGCAGTGCTAGTCGGTTCAGGGGAGATGGCTACACCTTC. Its translation is CSASRFRGDGYTF.

The gene calls are TRBV20-1 and TRBJ2-1; 10 bases map to TRBD2. Germline V gene sequence: CDR1 DFQATT, CDR2 SNEGSKA (reference sequence). The CDR3 loop spans 12 amino acids. The ends lost 1 base at V and 10 bases at J; junction bases unmatched: 1. CDR3 DNA sequence: TGCAGTGCTAGAGGAGCGGGAGGGGAGCAGTTCTTC. Amino acid sequence: CSARGAGGEQFF.

This clonotype was found many times. The V call is TRBV9, the J call TRBJ2-7, with D unresolved. V dropped 0 bases and J dropped 1 base, with 8 bases sitting between them. Germline lookup yields CDR1 SGDLS and CDR2 YYNGEE. CDR3 length equals 14 residues. CDR3 coding DNA: TGTGCCAGCAGCGTAGACCACCCTTCCTACGAGCAGTACTTC. This translates into CASSVDHPSYEQYF.

The chain couples TRBV18 to TRBJ1-2; 8 bases are a match to TRBD1. Trimming removed 3 bases from V and 8 bases from J; junction bases left unmatched: 11. This CDR3 region has 15 residues. CDR1 is KGHSH and CDR2 is LQKENI in the germline V gene. DNA of the CDR3: TGTGCCAGCTCACCCTCGACAGGGGAAGGGAGAGGCTACACCTTC. This encodes CASSPSTGEGRGYTF.

This clonotype was detected many times. V is TRBV7-9 and J is TRBJ1-2; no clear D. V was clipped by 4 bases and J by 2 bases, with 5 bases between them. The germline V gene encodes CDR1 SEHNR and CDR2 FQNEAQ (reference sequence). The CDR3 totals 12 residues. CDR3 residues: CASSWENYGYTF. CDR3 sequence (DNA): TGTGCCAGCAGCTGGGAAAACTATGGCTACACCTTC.

This clonotype has a handful of counts. The chain links TRBV13 to TRBJ2-7; no clear D. Germline assignment: CDR1 PRHDT and CDR2 FYEKMQ (reference sequence). The CDR3 spans 18 residues. V shed 3 bases and J shed 5 bases, with 26 bases lying between them. CDR3 sequence reads: CASSLDEIGRPPEDEQYF. CDR3 bases: TGTGCCAGCAGCTTGGATGAAATCGGACGCCCCCCAGAGGACGAGCAGTACTTC.

There are many counts of this clonotype. The chain has TRBV12-3 or TRBV12-4 and TRBJ2-2; TRBD2 is a possible D gene (6 bases). V lost 8 bases, J lost 0 bases, and 13 bases lay in between. This CDR3 is built from 15 residues. CDR3 loop: CASLGTGANTGELFF. The CDR3 DNA reads TGTGCCAGCCTTGGGACGGGAGCGAACACCGGGGAGCTGTTTTTT.

The V and J genes are TRBV27 and TRBJ2-2; no clear D gene. Germline CDR1 MNHEY, CDR2 SMNVEV (reference sequence). V lost 1 base to trimming and J lost 7 bases, with 10 bases between them. This CDR3 spans 14 amino acids. The CDR3 sequence is CASSLLGPGGELFF. The DNA for the CDR3 is TGTGCCAGCAGTTTATTAGGGCCGGGCGGGGAGCTGTTTTTT.

J is TRBJ2-1 and V is TRBV19; D possibly corresponds to TRBD1 (6 bases). The CDR3 is 12 amino acids. Deletions cut 10 bases from V and 8 bases from J, with 15 bases between. Germline CDR1 reads LNHDA; CDR2 reads SQIVND (reference sequence). The DNA for the CDR3 is TGTGCCACCGCTCCTCAGGGGTATGAGCAGTTCTTC. It translates to CATAPQGYEQFF.

In this sample, this clonotype turned up a few times. This chain connects TRBV7-3 to TRBJ2-1; the match to TRBD2 covers 9 bases. The germline CDR1 and CDR2 sequences are SGHTA and FQGTGA. J lost 0 bases, V lost 1 base, and 4 bases had no gene match. CDR3 length: 17 residues. The DNA of the CDR3 is TGTGCCAGCAGCTTAAGTAGCGGGAGAAACTCCTACAATGAGCAGTTCTTC. This sequence encodes CASSLSSGRNSYNEQFF. Full variable domain (outside the CDR3, taken from reference TRBV7-3 and TRBJ2-1): GAGVSQTPSNKVTEKGKYVELRCDPISGHTALYWYRQSLGQGPEFLIYFQGTGAADDSGLPNDRFFAVRPEGSVSTLKIQRTERGDSAVYLCASSLSSGRNSYNEQFFGPGTRLTVL.

This clonotype was found many times. V is TRBV7-9 and J is TRBJ2-1, with 7 bases that match TRBD1. V lost 5 bases and J lost 5; bases outside the gene matches: 3. The germline V gene encodes CDR1 SEHNR and CDR2 FQNEAQ (reference sequence). CDR3 length: 13 amino acids. The DNA of the CDR3 is TGTGCCAGCAGCGCAACAGGGGACAATGAGCAGTTCTTC. As protein: CASSATGDNEQFF.

The gene calls are TRBV10-3 and TRBJ1-6; unclear D gene. Trimming shortened V by 6 bases and J by 5 bases, and 2 bases separated the two germline ends. CDR1 is ENHRY and CDR2 is SYGVKD in the germline V gene. The CDR3 is 11 residues long. The DNA of the CDR3 is TGTGCCATCAGGGATAATTCACCCCTCCACTTT. Translated: CAIRDNSPLHF.

Details on this clonotype: This may come from a read error, since a much larger clone is one base off. The gene calls are TRBV2 and TRBJ2-5, with 7 bases lining up with TRBD2. The CDR3 is made up of 12 amino acids. J was trimmed by 11 bases and V by 8 bases; bases with no gene match: 11. CDR1 and CDR2 from the germline V gene are SNHLY and FYNNEI. The CDR3 region is CASGRVYNEQYF. Here the CDR3 DNA reads TGTGCCAGCGGGAGGGTCTACAATGAGCAGTACTTC.

There are a few counts of this clonotype. This sequence joins TRBV10-3 and TRBJ2-1, with TRBD2 matching over 9 bases. From germline, CDR1 is ENHRY and CDR2 SYGVKD. V trimming: 8 bases; J trimming: 9 bases; junction bases outside the gene matches: 8. The CDR3 sequence is 13 residues long. The CDR3: CAIGEREAREQFF. The CDR3, as DNA: TGTGCCATCGGGGAGCGGGAGGCTCGTGAGCAGTTCTTC.

This clonotype was detected a few times. This chain joins TRBV20-1 and TRBJ2-3, with TRBD2 matching 11 bases. The CDR3 extends over 15 amino acids. CDR1 and CDR2 (germline): DFQATT, SNEGSKA (reference sequence). V shed 1 base and J 5 bases; nucleotides not matched to a gene: 5. DNA for the CDR3: TGCAGTGCTAGAGCGTTAGCGGGAGGGCGAGATACGCAGTATTTT. This gives the protein CSARALAGGRDTQYF.